A single sample gave rise to the 29 T cell receptor beta chains below, sequenced in a study of beta chain features in type 1 diabetes. Sequencing targeted expressed TCRB transcripts, as all isolated RNA had been reverse transcribed. Repertoires were generated with immunoSEQ multiplex PCR, while TCRdb's copy carries only in-frame clones and drops some. The table lists 200,000 to 250,000 clones, over 7.5% of them singletons. The material sequenced was naive CD4+ T cells from blood. These receptors came from a woman aged 18-29 years in good health.

The chain has TRBV30 and TRBJ1-1, with 11 bases identical to TRBD1. This CDR3 region has 11 residues. The V segment lost 8 bases and the J segment 10 bases; nucleotides outside the gene matches: 6. Looked up from germline, CDR1 is GTSNPN and CDR2 is SVGIG (reference sequence). CDR3 amino acids: CAKDRGRGAFF. The CDR3 nucleotides read TGTGCCAAGGACAGGGGGCGCGGAGCTTTCTTT. Together with reference TRBV30 and TRBJ1-1, the CDR3 gives the full variable domain: SQTIHQWPATLVQPVGSPLSLECTVEGTSNPNLYWYRQAAGRGLQLLFYSVGIGQISSEVPQNLSASRPQDRQFILSSKKLLLSDSGFYLCAKDRGRGAFFGQGTRLTVV.

This clone has just a few counts. The V call is TRBV14, the J call TRBJ2-1; 10 bases fit TRBD2. Trimming removed 4 bases from V and 10 bases from J; junction bases left unmatched: 7. CDR1 is SGHDN, CDR2 FVKESK, per germline. There are 14 residues in the CDR3. CDR3 amino acids: CASSLGLARSEQFF. The CDR3 region has the DNA TGTGCCAGCAGCCTGGGACTAGCGAGATCAGAGCAGTTCTTC.

This clone was observed a handful of times. The genes are TRBV5-1 and TRBJ1-1; 7 bases are a match to TRBD1. This CDR3 has 13 amino acids. V was clipped by 3 bases and J by 4 bases; unmatched bases: 3. Germline CDR1 SGHRS, CDR2 YFSETQ. The DNA of the CDR3 is TGCGCCAGCAGCTCCAGGACAGGCACTGAAGCTTTCTTT. It is translated as CASSSRTGTEAFF.

In its sample, this clone was seen a few times. This chain joins TRBV15 and TRBJ2-3; TRBD1 matches 11 bases. The CDR3 spans 17 residues. Germline CDR1 and CDR2: LNHNV and YYDKDF (reference sequence). Trimming took 2 bases from V and 5 from J; bases not matched to a gene: 9. CDR3 nucleotide sequence: TGTGCCACCAGCAGATCCCTGCCGGACAGGGGGCAAGATACGCAGTATTTT. As protein: CATSRSLPDRGQDTQYF.

The chain joins TRBV6-6 to TRBJ2-4; D remains unclear. V was cut by 5 bases and J by 0 bases, with 8 bases left in between. CDR1 and CDR2 (germline): MNHNY, SVGAGI (reference sequence). This CDR3 has 14 residues. The CDR3 DNA follows: TGTGCCAGCAGTCAACAATTAGCCAAAAACATTCAGTACTTC. The encoded protein is CASSQQLAKNIQYF.

This clone occurred a few times. The chain couples TRBV5-4 to TRBJ2-7; a weak D match, TRBD2 (6 bases). This CDR3 is 14 amino acids long. Per the germline V gene, CDR1 is SGHNT and CDR2 is YYREEE (reference sequence). V lost 4 bases and J lost 9, with 20 bases in between. Here the CDR3 reads CASSVPGDTRRQYF. The CDR3 nucleotides are TGTGCCAGCAGCGTCCCGGGAGACACCCGACGGCAGTACTTC.

The chain carries TRBV2 and TRBJ1-4; 7 positions agree with TRBD1. From germline, CDR1 is SNHLY and CDR2 FYNNEI. V lost 4 bases and J lost 5; bases outside the gene matches: 4. The CDR3 spans 14 residues. CDR3 nucleotides: TGTGCCAGCAGTGGGACAGGAACCAATGAAAAACTGTTTTTT. Amino acid sequence: CASSGTGTNEKLFF.

Only a few counts were recorded for this clone. V gene TRBV7-9 combines with J gene TRBJ1-1; 7 nucleotides line up with TRBD1. The V and J ends lost 1 base and 4 bases, in that order; junction bases with no gene match: 9. The CDR3 is 16 amino acids. Germline V CDR1 and CDR2: SEHNR, FQNEAQ (reference sequence). The CDR3, as DNA: TGTGCCAGCAGCTTAGGCAACGGACAGGTCCCCACTGAAGCTTTCTTT. This gives the protein CASSLGNGQVPTEAFF.

CDR3: CAWRSLTSGELFF. The CDR3 nucleotides read TGTGCCTGGCGTTCCCTCACTTCCGGGGAGCTGTTTTTT. V gene TRBV30 combines with J gene TRBJ2-2; D ambiguous. The V end was cut by 5 bases, the J end by 6 bases, with 13 bases between. This CDR3 has 13 amino acids. CDR1 and CDR2 (germline): GTSNPN, SVGIG (reference sequence).

This clone was recorded a few times. The chain is built from TRBV7-9 and TRBJ2-3; no definite D call. The CDR3 spans 15 residues. Trimming left V 1 base short and J 0 bases short, with 8 bases between. The V gene's germline CDR1 is SEHNR and CDR2 FQNEAQ (reference sequence). CDR3 region: CASSLGVSSTDTQYF. The CDR3 DNA sequence: TGTGCCAGCAGCTTAGGAGTATCTAGCACAGATACGCAGTATTTT.

This clone has more than one count but fewer than ten. J is TRBJ2-3 and V is TRBV14; D gene ambiguous. CDR1 and CDR2 from the germline V gene are SGHDN and FVKESK. The CDR3 totals 13 residues. Trimming left V 3 bases short and J 1 base short, with 5 bases between. CDR3 nucleotides: TGTGCCAGCAGCCATGAGCGCACAGATACGCAGTATTTT. Protein product: CASSHERTDTQYF.

The chain recombines TRBV7-9 with TRBJ2-2; 8 bases map to TRBD1. The trim removed 5 bases at V and 1 base at J, leaving 6 bases unmatched. This CDR3 comprises 16 residues. In germline, CDR1 is SEHNR, CDR2 FQNEAQ (reference sequence). The CDR3 sequence: CASSAAGGLNTGELFF. CDR3 bases: TGTGCCAGCAGCGCAGCAGGGGGCTTGAACACCGGGGAGCTGTTTTTT.

The chain recombines TRBV6-5 with TRBJ1-2; TRBD1 is a possible D gene (6 bases). Trimming took off 5 bases at V and 5 bases at J, with 15 bases between the two ends. The V gene's germline CDR1 is MNHEY and CDR2 SVGAGI. This CDR3 spans 14 amino acids. The CDR3 nucleotides are TGTGCCAGCAGTGGTGACAGGAGAACTTATGGCTACACCTTC. This gives the protein CASSGDRRTYGYTF.

There are a few counts of this clone. The gene calls are TRBV5-6 and TRBJ1-2, with D unresolved. The CDR3 spans 15 residues. Germline CDR1 reads SGHDT; CDR2 reads YYEEEE. The V end lost 4 bases, the J end lost 4 bases, and 17 bases lay between the germline ends. The CDR3 DNA is TGTGCCAGCAGCCCCTTAGCTCCCGGGAGCTATGGCTACACCTTC. Its translation is CASSPLAPGSYGYTF. The full variable domain, rest sourced from reference TRBV5-6 and TRBJ1-2, is DAGVTQSPTHLIKTRGQQVTLRCSPKSGHDTVSWYQQALGQGPQFIFQYYEEEERQRGNFPDRFSGHQFPNYSSELNVNALLLGDSALYLCASSPLAPGSYGYTFGSGTRLTVV.

The DNA of the CDR3 is TGTGCCAGCTCACCACCCACAGCTCCGATCCGCTATGGCTACACCTTC. Translated: CASSPPTAPIRYGYTF. V usage is TRBV18 and J usage is TRBJ1-2; D is unclear. V was cut by 0 bases and J by 4 bases, with 15 bases left in between. The CDR3 covers 16 residues. Germline V gene sequence: CDR1 KGHSH, CDR2 LQKENI.

The chain couples TRBV5-6 to TRBJ1-5, with D maybe TRBD1 (5 bases). The CDR3 extends over 16 amino acids. CDR1 and CDR2 (germline): SGHDT, YYEEEE. Trimming stripped 0 bases from V and 0 bases from J, with 10 bases between. CDR3 sequence reads: CASSLAGRGSNQPQHF. The CDR3 nucleotides read TGTGCCAGCAGCTTGGCCGGGAGGGGTAGCAATCAGCCCCAGCATTTT. Full variable domain (rest looked up from reference TRBV5-6 and TRBJ1-5): DAGVTQSPTHLIKTRGQQVTLRCSPKSGHDTVSWYQQALGQGPQFIFQYYEEEERQRGNFPDRFSGHQFPNYSSELNVNALLLGDSALYLCASSLAGRGSNQPQHFGDGTRLSIL.

The chain joins TRBV19 to TRBJ2-7; D is unclear. Per the germline V gene, CDR1 is LNHDA and CDR2 is SQIVND (reference sequence). V was shortened by 4 bases and J by 0 bases, with 13 bases between the two germline ends. This CDR3 region has 15 residues. CDR3 residues: CASSTVSANSYEQYF. CDR3 nucleotides: TGTGCCAGTAGTACGGTGAGCGCGAACTCCTACGAGCAGTACTTC.

The chain has TRBV29-1 and TRBJ1-5; weak D call: TRBD1 (6 bases). Trimming took off 4 bases at V and 4 bases at J, with 11 bases between the two ends. This CDR3 comprises 13 residues. Germline V gene lookup returns CDR1 SQVTM and CDR2 ANQGSEA. The CDR3 loop reads CSVGGRGNQPQHF. The DNA of the CDR3 is TGCAGCGTTGGGGGCAGGGGAAATCAGCCCCAGCATTTT.

This clone was counted between two and nine times. The V call is TRBV28, the J call TRBJ1-2, with a possible D match to TRBD1 (6 bases). V was cut by 4 bases and J by 7 bases, with 16 bases left in between. This CDR3 is 14 amino acids long. Germline V gene data show CDR1 as MDHEN and CDR2 as SYDVKM. Here the CDR3 DNA reads TGTGCCAGCAGTTGGAGATCAGGGGCTCCTGGCTACACCTTC. Translated, it gives CASSWRSGAPGYTF.

This clone was detected many times. The chain links TRBV9 to TRBJ2-7, with TRBD2 matching 7 bases. This CDR3 comprises 15 residues. V lost 3 bases and J lost 1; bases outside the gene matches: 7. Per germline, CDR1 SGDLS and CDR2 YYNGEE. The DNA of the CDR3 is TGTGCCAGCAGCGGAGGAGAGCGGGGTTCCTACGAGCAGTACTTC. It codes for CASSGGERGSYEQYF.

In this sample, this clone turned up a few times. V usage is TRBV4-1 and J usage is TRBJ2-7; D uncertain. The CDR3 has 16 residues. CDR1 MGHRA and CDR2 YSYEKL come from the germline V gene. Trimming removed 0 bases from V and 2 bases from J, with 14 bases in between. The CDR3 DNA follows: TGCGCCAGCAGCCAAGACGGCAGGAATACCGCCTACGAGCAGTACTTC. This encodes CASSQDGRNTAYEQYF.

V and J are TRBV6-5 and TRBJ2-3; 13 positions agree with TRBD2. The V segment lost 4 bases and the J segment 6 bases; nucleotides outside the gene matches: 7. The V gene's germline CDR1 is MNHEY and CDR2 SVGAGI. The CDR3 totals 16 residues. The CDR3 coding sequence is TGTGCCAGCAGTTTCCGGACTAGCGGGGGCCCGGATACGCAGTATTTT. Its protein is CASSFRTSGGPDTQYF.

This chain connects TRBV5-4 to TRBJ2-1; no clear D. This CDR3 comprises 13 residues. V shed 1 base and J shed 8 bases, with 10 bases lying between them. Germline-derived CDR1 and CDR2 are SGHNT and YYREEE (reference sequence). The CDR3 nucleotides read TGTGCCAGCAGCTTGAGTTTAAGAGATGAGCAGTTCTTC. Its translation is CASSLSLRDEQFF.

The chain is built from TRBV30 and TRBJ1-2, with 10 bases matching TRBD1. V lost 4 bases to trimming and J lost 7 bases; unmatched junction nucleotides: 6. The CDR3 is 13 residues long. CDR1 and CDR2 (germline): GTSNPN, SVGIG (reference sequence). The CDR3 sequence: CAWTATGGSGYTF. The CDR3 nucleotides read TGTGCCTGGACCGCGACAGGGGGCTCTGGCTACACCTTC. Supplemented by reference TRBV30 and TRBJ1-2, the full variable domain reads SQTIHQWPATLVQPVGSPLSLECTVEGTSNPNLYWYRQAAGRGLQLLFYSVGIGQISSEVPQNLSASRPQDRQFILSSKKLLLSDSGFYLCAWTATGGSGYTFGSGTRLTVV.

This clone was counted between two and nine times. This chain joins TRBV7-8 and TRBJ2-7; D perhaps matches TRBD2 (6 bases). V was cut by 3 bases and J by 0 bases, with 15 bases left in between. The germline CDR1 and CDR2 sequences are SGHVS and FQNEAQ. The CDR3 sequence is 16 residues long. The CDR3: CASSFGVRGNSYEQYF. For the CDR3, the DNA is TGTGCCAGCAGCTTCGGGGTACGCGGGAACTCCTACGAGCAGTACTTC.

The chain employs TRBV4-1 and TRBJ1-3, with D possibly matching TRBD1 (5 bases). V dropped 0 bases and J dropped 1 base, with 7 bases sitting between them. Germline V lookup: CDR1 MGHRA, CDR2 YSYEKL. The CDR3 has 15 amino acids. CDR3 in amino acids: CASSQDSGSGNTIYF. DNA for the CDR3: TGCGCCAGCAGCCAAGATTCAGGGTCTGGAAACACCATATATTTT.

This clone was detected a few times. The V call is TRBV4-2, the J call TRBJ2-7, with 9 bases lining up with TRBD2. V was clipped by 0 bases and J by 1 base; unmatched bases: 13. The CDR3 covers 19 residues. In germline, CDR1 is LGHNA, CDR2 YNFKEQ. CDR3 nucleotide sequence: TGTGCCAGCAGCCAAGATAATGCGGCTAGCGGGGTAATATCCTACGAGCAGTACTTC. Its translation: CASSQDNAASGVISYEQYF.

This clone came up a few times. The chain joins TRBV5-1 to TRBJ1-1, with D maybe TRBD1 (5 bases). CDR3 length equals 13 residues. Germline lookup yields CDR1 SGHRS and CDR2 YFSETQ. The V end lost 7 bases, the J end lost 1 base, and 11 bases lay between the germline ends. CDR3 DNA sequence: TGCGCCAGCGGACCGACAGCGAACACTGAAGCTTTCTTT. Protein product: CASGPTANTEAFF. Based on the CDR3 plus reference TRBV5-1 and TRBJ1-1, the full variable domain is KAGVTQTPRYLIKTRGQQVTLSCSPISGHRSVSWYQQTPGQGLQFLFEYFSETQRNKGNFPGRFSGRQFSNSRSEMNVSTLELGDSALYLCASGPTANTEAFFGQGTRLTVV.

This clone was seen only a few times. This sequence joins TRBV6-1 and TRBJ2-1; 11 nucleotides line up with TRBD2. The J segment lost 4 bases and the V segment lost 5 bases, leaving 4 bases of the junction unmatched. CDR1 is MNHNS, CDR2 SASEGT, per germline. The CDR3 sequence is 15 residues long. DNA for the CDR3: TGTGCCAGCAGTCCGGGACTAGCGGATTACAATGAGCAGTTCTTC. This encodes CASSPGLADYNEQFF.